This T cell receptor (beta chain) was captured by sequencing in a study of identical twins. TCRdb reanalysed the 5' RACE reads using MiXCR and keeps one entry per CDR3 protein. The data show hundreds of thousands of distinct CDR3 sequences, 24% seen once. This CDR3 region has 13 residues. Looked up from germline, CDR1 is MDHEN and CDR2 is SYDVKM. Trimming took off 2 bases at V and 5 bases at J, with 10 bases between the two ends. A further study also used this sample, focusing on T cells expressing NK-cell markers. From that report: Among several donors, these clonotypes also ranked first in the CD3+CD56-NKG2C+ fraction.

The source material was CD4+ T cells sorted from blood. The rearrangement joins TRBV28 to TRBJ2-7; D not certain. This sequence was found in a woman under 30 in good health. The CDR3 spells CASSLRTPNEQYF. The CDR3 DNA sequence: TGTGCCAGCAGTTTAAGGACCCCTAACGAGCAGTACTTC.